The subject of this entry is one TCR beta chain. Sequencing was performed with immunoSEQ multiplex PCR; in TCRdb, only in-frame clones are kept and a portion is missing. The data contain about 170,000 clones, roughly 90% of them singletons. The sample belongs to a study of control samples from healthy donors and cancer patients. Between the trimmed V and J ends, which lost 5 bases and 0 bases, there was a span of 5 bases. Per the germline V gene, CDR1 is MNHNY and CDR2 is SVGAGI (reference sequence). The CDR3 spans 12 residues. This receptor was obtained from a man under 40 in good health. Sequenced sample: blood. The rearrangement joins TRBV6-6 to TRBJ2-7; no firm D call. CDR3 nucleotides: TGTGCCAGCAGTCAAAGCTCCTACGAGCAGTACTTC. The encoded protein is CASSQSSYEQYF.